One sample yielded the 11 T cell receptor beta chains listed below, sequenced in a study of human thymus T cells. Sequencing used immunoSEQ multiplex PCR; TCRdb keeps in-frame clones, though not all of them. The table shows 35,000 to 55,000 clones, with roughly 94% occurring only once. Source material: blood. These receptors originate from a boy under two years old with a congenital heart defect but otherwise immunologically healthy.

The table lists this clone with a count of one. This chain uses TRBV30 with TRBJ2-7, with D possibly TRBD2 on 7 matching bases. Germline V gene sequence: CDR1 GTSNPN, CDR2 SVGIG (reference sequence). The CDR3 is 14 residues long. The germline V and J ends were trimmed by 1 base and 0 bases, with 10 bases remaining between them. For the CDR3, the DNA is TGTGCCTGGAGTGGGGGGGGGCTCTCCTACGAGCAGTACTTC. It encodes CAWSGGGLSYEQYF. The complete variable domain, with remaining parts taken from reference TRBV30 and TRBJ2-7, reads SQTIHQWPATLVQPVGSPLSLECTVEGTSNPNLYWYRQAAGRGLQLLFYSVGIGQISSEVPQNLSASRPQDRQFILSSKKLLLSDSGFYLCAWSGGGLSYEQYFGPGTRLTVT.

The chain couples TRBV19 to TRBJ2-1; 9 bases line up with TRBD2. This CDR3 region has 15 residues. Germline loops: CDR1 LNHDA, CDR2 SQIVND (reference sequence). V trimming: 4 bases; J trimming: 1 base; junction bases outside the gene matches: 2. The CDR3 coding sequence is TGTGCCAGTAGTAGAGCGGGGGGTTCCTACAATGAGCAGTTCTTC. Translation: CASSRAGGSYNEQFF.

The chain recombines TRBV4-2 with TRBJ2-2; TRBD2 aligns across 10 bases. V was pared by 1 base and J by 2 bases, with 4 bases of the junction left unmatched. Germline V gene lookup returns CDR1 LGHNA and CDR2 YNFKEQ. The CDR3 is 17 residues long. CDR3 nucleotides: TGTGCCAGCAGCCAAGCCCTAGCGGGGGCCAACACCGGGGAGCTGTTTTTT. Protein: CASSQALAGANTGELFF.

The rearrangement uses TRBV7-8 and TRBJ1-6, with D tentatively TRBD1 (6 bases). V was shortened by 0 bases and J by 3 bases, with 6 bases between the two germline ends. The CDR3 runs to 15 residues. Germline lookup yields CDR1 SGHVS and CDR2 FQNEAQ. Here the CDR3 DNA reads TGTGCCAGCAGCTTAGCAGGGGGCTATAATTCACCCCTCCACTTT. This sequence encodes CASSLAGGYNSPLHF.

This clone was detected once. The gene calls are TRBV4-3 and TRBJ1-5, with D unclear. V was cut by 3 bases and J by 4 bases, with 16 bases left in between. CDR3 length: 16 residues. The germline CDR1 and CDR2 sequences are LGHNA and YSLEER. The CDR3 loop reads CASSQDSGEGNQPQHF. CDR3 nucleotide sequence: TGCGCCAGCAGCCAGGATTCCGGGGAGGGAAATCAGCCCCAGCATTTT.

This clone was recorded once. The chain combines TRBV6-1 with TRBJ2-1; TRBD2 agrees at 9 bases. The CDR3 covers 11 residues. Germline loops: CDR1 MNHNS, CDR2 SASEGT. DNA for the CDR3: TGTGCGGCGGGGGGGAACAATGAGCAGTTCTTC. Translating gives CAAGGNNEQFF.

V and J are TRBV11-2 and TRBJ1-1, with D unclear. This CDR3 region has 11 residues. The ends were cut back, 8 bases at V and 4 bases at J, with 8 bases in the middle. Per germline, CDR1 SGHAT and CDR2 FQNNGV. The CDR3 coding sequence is TGTGCCAGCTCCGAGAGCACTGAAGCTTTCTTT. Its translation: CASSESTEAFF.

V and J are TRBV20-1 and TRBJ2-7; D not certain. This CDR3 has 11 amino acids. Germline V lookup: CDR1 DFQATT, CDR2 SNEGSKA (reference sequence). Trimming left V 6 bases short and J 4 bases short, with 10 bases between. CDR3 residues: CSAWIEYEQYF. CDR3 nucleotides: TGCAGTGCCTGGATAGAGTACGAGCAGTACTTC.

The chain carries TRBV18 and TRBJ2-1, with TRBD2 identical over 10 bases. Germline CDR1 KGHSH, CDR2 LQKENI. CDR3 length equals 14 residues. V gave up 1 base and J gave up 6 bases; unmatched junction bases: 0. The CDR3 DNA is TGTGCCAGCTCACCACTAGCGGGGGGCAATGAGCAGTTCTTC. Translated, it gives CASSPLAGGNEQFF.

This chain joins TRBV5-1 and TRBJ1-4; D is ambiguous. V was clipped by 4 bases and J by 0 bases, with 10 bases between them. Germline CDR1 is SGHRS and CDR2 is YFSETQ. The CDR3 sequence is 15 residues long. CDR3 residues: CASSAGLTTNEKLFF. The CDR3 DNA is TGCGCCAGCAGCGCGGGCCTAACAACTAATGAAAAACTGTTTTTT.

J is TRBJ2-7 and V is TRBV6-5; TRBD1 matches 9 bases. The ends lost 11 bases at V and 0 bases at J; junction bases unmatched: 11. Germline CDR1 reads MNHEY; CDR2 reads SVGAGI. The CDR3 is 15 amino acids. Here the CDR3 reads CASSQYRGRSYEQYF. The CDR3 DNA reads TGTGCCTCCAGCCAATACAGGGGGCGCTCCTACGAGCAGTACTTC.